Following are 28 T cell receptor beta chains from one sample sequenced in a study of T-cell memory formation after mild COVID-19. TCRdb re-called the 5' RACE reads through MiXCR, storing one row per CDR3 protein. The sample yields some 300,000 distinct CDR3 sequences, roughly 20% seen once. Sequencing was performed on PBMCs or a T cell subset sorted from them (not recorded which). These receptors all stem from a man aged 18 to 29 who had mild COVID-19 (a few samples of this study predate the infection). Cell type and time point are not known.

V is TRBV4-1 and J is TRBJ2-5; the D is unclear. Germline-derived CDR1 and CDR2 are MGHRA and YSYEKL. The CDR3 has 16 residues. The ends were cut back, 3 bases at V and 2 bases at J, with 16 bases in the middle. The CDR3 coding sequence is TGCGCCAGCAGCCATACTCCCTTAGGTCTACAAGAGACCCAGTACTTC. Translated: CASSHTPLGLQETQYF.

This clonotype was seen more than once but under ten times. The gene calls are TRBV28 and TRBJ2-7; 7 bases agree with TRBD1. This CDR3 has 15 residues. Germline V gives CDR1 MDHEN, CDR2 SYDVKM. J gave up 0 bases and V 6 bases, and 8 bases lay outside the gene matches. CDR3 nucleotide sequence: TGTGCCAGCAGCCCCGGACAGGCGAGCTCCTACGAGCAGTACGTC. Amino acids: CASSPGQASSYEQYV.

Here the CDR3 reads CASSFGQGHYGYTF. The CDR3 DNA reads as TGTGCCAGCAGTTTCGGGCAGGGCCACTATGGCTACACCTTC. The chain recombines TRBV12-3 or TRBV12-4 with TRBJ1-2; D is possibly TRBD1 (5 bases). The CDR3 is made up of 14 amino acids. V was cut by 3 bases and J by 3 bases, with 11 bases left in between.

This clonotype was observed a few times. CDR3 DNA sequence: TGCAGCGTTGAGGAGGGAAACAATCAGCCCCAGCATTTT. Protein product: CSVEEGNNQPQHF. This rearrangement joins TRBV29-1 to TRBJ1-5; D is unclear. This CDR3 has 13 residues. V shed 3 bases and J shed 3 bases, with 9 bases lying between them. Germline V gene data show CDR1 as SQVTM and CDR2 as ANQGSEA. The whole variable domain, filled in from reference TRBV29-1 and TRBJ1-5, reads SAVISQKPSRDICQRGTSLTIQCQVDSQVTMMFWYRQQPGQSLTLIATANQGSEATYESGFVIDKFPISRPNLTFSTLTVSNMSPEDSSIYLCSVEEGNNQPQHFGDGTRLSIL.

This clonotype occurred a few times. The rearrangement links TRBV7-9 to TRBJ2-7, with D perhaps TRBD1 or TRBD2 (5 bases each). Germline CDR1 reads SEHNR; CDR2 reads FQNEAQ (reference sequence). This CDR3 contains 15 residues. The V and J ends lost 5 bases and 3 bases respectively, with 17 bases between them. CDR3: CASSDRDLPRYEQYV. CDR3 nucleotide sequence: TGTGCCAGCAGCGACCGGGACCTGCCCCGCTACGAGCAGTACGTC.

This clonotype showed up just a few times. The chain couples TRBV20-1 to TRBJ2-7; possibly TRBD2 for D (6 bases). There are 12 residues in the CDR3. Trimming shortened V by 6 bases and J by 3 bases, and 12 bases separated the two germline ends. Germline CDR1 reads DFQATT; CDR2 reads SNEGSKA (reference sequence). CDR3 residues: CSARGDFYEQYV. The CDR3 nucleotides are TGCAGTGCCCGCGGGGATTTCTACGAGCAGTACGTC.

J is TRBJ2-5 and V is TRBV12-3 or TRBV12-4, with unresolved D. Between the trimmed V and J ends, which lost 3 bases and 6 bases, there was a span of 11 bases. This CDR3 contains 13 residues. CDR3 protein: CASSFESSQTQYF. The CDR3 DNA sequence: TGTGCCAGCAGTTTCGAATCTTCGCAGACCCAGTACTTC.

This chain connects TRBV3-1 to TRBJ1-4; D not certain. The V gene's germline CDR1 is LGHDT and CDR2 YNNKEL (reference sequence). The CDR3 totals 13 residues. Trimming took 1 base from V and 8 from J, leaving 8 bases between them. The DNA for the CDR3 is TGTGCCAGCAGCCAAGTGGAGCGCGAAAAACTGTTTTTT. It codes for CASSQVEREKLFF.

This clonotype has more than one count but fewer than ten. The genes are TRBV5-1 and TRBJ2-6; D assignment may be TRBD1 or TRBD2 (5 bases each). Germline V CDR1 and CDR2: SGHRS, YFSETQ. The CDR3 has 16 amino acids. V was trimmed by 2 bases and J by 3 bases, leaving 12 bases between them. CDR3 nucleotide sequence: TGCGCCAGCAGCTTAACTTTGGGGGTTGGGGCCAACGTCCTGACTTTC. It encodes CASSLTLGVGANVLTF.

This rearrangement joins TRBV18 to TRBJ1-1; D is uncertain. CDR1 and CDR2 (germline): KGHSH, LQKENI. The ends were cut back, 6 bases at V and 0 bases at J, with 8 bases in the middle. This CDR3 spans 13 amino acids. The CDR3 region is CASSTQLNTEAFF. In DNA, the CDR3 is TGTGCCAGCTCCACCCAGCTGAACACTGAAGCTTTCTTT.

The CDR3 is CASSFYSGNYGYTF. The CDR3 DNA reads TGTGCCAGCAGCTTTTATTCAGGGAACTATGGCTACACCTTC. The chain joins TRBV7-2 to TRBJ1-2, with TRBD1 as a possible D gene (5 bases). Germline values: CDR1 SGHTA, CDR2 FQGNSA. V was clipped by 3 bases and J by 2 bases, with 10 bases between them. This CDR3 comprises 14 residues.

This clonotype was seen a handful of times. For the CDR3, the DNA is TGTGCCAGCACTTACCACACCGGGGAGCTGTTTTTT. This translates into CASTYHTGELFF. The chain uses TRBV12-3 or TRBV12-4 and TRBJ2-2; D call uncertain. V lost 7 bases to trimming and J lost 3 bases, with 6 bases between them. The CDR3 length is 12 residues.

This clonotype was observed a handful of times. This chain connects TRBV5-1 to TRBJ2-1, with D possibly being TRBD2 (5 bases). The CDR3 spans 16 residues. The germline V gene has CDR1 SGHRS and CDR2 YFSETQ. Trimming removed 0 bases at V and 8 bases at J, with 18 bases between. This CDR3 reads CASSLDLGSSFHEQFF. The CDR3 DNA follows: TGCGCCAGCAGCTTGGATTTAGGGAGTAGTTTCCATGAGCAGTTCTTC.

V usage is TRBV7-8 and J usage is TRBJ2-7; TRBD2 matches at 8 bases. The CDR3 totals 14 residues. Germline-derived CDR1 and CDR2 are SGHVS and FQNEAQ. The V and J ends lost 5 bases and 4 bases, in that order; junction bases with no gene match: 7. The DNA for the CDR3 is TGTGCCAGCAGCCCCCGGACTAGCCCATACGAGCAGTACTTC. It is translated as CASSPRTSPYEQYF.

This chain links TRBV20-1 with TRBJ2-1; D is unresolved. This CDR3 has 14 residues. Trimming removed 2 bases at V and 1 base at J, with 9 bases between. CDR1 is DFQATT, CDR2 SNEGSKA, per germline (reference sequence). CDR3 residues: CSARHPTSYNEQFF. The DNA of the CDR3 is TGCAGTGCTAGACATCCTACATCCTACAATGAGCAGTTCTTC.

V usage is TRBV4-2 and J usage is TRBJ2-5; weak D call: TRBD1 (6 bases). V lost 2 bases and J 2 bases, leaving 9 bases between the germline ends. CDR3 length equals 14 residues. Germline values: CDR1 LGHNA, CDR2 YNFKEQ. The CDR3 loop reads CASSQLDRQETQYF. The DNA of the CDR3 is TGTGCCAGCAGCCAACTCGACAGGCAAGAGACCCAGTACTTC.

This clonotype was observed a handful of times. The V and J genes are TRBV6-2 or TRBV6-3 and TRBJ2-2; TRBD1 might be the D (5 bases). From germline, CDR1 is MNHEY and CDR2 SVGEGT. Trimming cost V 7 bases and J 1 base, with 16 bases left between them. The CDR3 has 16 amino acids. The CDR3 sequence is CASTLQAGKNTGELFF. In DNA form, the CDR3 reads TGTGCCAGCACCCTCCAGGCAGGGAAGAACACCGGGGAGCTGTTTTTT.

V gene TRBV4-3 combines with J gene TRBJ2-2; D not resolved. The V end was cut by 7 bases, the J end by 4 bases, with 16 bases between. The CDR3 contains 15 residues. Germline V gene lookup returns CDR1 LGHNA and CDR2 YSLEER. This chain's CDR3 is CASTRSLRFTGELFF. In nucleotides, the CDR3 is TGCGCCAGCACCCGAAGTCTCAGATTCACCGGGGAGCTGTTTTTT.

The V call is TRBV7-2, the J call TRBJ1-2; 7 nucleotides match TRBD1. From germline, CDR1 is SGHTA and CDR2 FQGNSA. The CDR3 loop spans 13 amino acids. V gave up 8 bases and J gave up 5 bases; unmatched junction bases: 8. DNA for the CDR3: TGTGCCAGCCAAAGACAGGGAGGGTATGGCTACACCTTC. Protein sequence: CASQRQGGYGYTF.

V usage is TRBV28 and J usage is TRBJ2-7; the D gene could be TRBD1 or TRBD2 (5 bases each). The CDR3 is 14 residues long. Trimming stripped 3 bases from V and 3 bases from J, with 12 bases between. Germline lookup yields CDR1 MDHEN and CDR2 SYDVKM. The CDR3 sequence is CASSLRGANYEQYV. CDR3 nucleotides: TGTGCCAGCAGTTTGAGAGGGGCGAACTACGAGCAGTACGTC.

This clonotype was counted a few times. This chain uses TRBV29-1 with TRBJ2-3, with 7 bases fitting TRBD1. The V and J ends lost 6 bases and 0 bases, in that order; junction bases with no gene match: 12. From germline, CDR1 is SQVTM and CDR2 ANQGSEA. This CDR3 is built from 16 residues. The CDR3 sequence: CSVVGQTRGSTDTQYF. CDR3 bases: TGCAGCGTGGTGGGACAGACGAGAGGTAGCACAGATACGCAGTATTTT.

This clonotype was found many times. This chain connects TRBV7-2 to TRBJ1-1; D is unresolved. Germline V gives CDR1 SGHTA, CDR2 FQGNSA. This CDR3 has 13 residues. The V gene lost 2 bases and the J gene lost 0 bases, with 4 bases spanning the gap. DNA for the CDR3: TGTGCCAGCAGCTTACAGATGAACACTGAAGCTTTCTTT. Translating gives CASSLQMNTEAFF.

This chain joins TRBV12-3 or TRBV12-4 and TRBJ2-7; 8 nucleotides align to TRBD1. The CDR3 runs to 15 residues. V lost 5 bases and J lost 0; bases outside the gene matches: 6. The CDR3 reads CASSSRQGSSYEQYF. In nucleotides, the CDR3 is TGTGCCAGCAGTAGCCGACAGGGGAGCTCCTACGAGCAGTACTTC.

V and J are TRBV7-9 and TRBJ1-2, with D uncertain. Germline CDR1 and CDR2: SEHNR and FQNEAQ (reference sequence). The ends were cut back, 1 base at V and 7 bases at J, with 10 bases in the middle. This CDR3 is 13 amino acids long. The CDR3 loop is CASSLDTFGGYTF. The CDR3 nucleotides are TGTGCCAGCAGCTTAGACACGTTCGGTGGCTACACCTTC.

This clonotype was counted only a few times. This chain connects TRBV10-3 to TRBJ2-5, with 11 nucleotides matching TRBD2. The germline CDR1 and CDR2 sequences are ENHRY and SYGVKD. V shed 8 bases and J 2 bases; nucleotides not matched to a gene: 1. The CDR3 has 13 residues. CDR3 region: CAIGTSGQETQYF. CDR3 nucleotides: TGTGCCATCGGGACTAGCGGTCAAGAGACCCAGTACTTC.

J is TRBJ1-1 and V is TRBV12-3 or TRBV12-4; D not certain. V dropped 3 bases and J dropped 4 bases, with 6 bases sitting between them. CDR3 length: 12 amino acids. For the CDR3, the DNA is TGTGCCAGCAGTTTCATGCGCACTGAAGCTTTCTTT. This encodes CASSFMRTEAFF.

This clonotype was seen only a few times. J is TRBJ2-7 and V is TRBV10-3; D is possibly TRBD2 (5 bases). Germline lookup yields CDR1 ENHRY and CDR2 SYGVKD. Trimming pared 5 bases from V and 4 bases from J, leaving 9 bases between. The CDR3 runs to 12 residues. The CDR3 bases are TGTGCCATCAGTCTGGACTCTTACGAGCAGTACGTC. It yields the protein CAISLDSYEQYV.

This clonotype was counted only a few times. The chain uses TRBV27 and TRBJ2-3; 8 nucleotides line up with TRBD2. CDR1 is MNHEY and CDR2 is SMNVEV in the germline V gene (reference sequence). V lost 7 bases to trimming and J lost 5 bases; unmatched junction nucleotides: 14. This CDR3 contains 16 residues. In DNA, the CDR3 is TGTGCCAGCACTCGGGCGGGGGGCCTAATAGGAGATACGCAGTATTTT. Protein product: CASTRAGGLIGDTQYF.